This T cell receptor (beta chain) emerged from a study of blood T cell repertoires in COVID-19. This clone turned up a few times. Generated by immunoSEQ multiplex PCR, the TCRdb table keeps only in-frame clones and is missing some. The sample consists of roughly 260,000 clones, around 82% of them appearing once. This receptor was taken from an elderly woman with active or convalescent COVID-19. The sample was peripheral blood.

As DNA, the CDR3 is TGTGCCAGCTCCCCCGGGAGGACTGAAGCTTTCTTT. This encodes CASSPGRTEAFF. This rearrangement joins TRBV18 to TRBJ1-1; D is undetermined. This CDR3 is 12 amino acids long. Trimming took off 6 bases at V and 5 bases at J, with 10 bases between the two ends. Germline CDR1 reads KGHSH; CDR2 reads LQKENI.